This TCR beta chain was identified in a study of cytomegalovirus exposure and HLA in healthy donors. Study-wide results and limits: Apparent HLA restriction characterized most CMV-associated TCR beta chains in a later analysis. In an earlier analysis, in some 540 donors, most V segments appeared productive either ~87% or ~30% of the time.

In the PCR, 60 Vbeta and 13 Jbeta primers were used. The table came from immunoSEQ multiplex PCR; TCRdb's copy has only in-frame clones and leaves some out. The sample contains 160,000 or so clones, roughly 80% of which appear only once. The V end lost 1 base, the J end lost 0 bases, and 8 bases lay between the germline ends. The CDR3 is 15 residues long. CDR1 is SGHDT, CDR2 YYEEEE, per germline. As concerns this clone: Its antigen is still unknown.

The TCR originated in a woman younger than 35 in good health and CMV-seropositive. V and J are TRBV5-6 and TRBJ2-1; maybe TRBD2 (6 bases). The sample was PBMCs. This CDR3 reads CASSLTAGSYNEQFF. The CDR3 DNA sequence: TGTGCCAGCAGCTTGACAGCGGGCTCCTACAATGAGCAGTTCTTC.